A single sample gave rise to the 25 T cell receptor beta chains below, sequenced in a study of coeliac disease. Assay: immunoSEQ multiplex PCR; the TCRdb copy retains only in-frame clones and omits some. The table shows about 1,500 clones, with around two thirds occurring only once. Sequenced material: intraepithelial lymphocytes from the gut. The source is a woman between 50 and 59 years old with celiac disease on a gluten-free diet.

Within the sample, this clone is large. This chain connects TRBV7-9 to TRBJ1-2, with 11 bases matching TRBD1. There are 17 residues in the CDR3. Trimming cost V 0 bases and J 3 bases; bases outside gene matches: 6. Germline V gives CDR1 SEHNR, CDR2 FQNEAQ (reference sequence). The chain's CDR3 is CASSLALGTGGDYGYTF. As DNA, the CDR3 is TGTGCCAGCAGCTTAGCTTTGGGGACAGGGGGTGACTATGGCTACACCTTC.

The chain carries TRBV9 and TRBJ2-1; 9 bases align to TRBD1. Trimming cost V 4 bases and J 6 bases; bases outside gene matches: 11. This CDR3 region has 16 residues. CDR1 and CDR2 (germline): SGDLS, YYNGEE. In nucleotides, the CDR3 is TGTGCCAGCAGCCTCCAAGCCGGGACAGGGTTCAATGAGCAGTTCTTC. Encoded protein: CASSLQAGTGFNEQFF.

A word on this clone: One end of the junction varies from germline; a read error may be responsible. The CDR3 sequence: CASGFAGGRNEQFF. The CDR3 DNA sequence: TGTGCCAGCGGTTTTGCGGGGGGACGGAATGAGCAGTTCTTC. The chain is built from TRBV28 and TRBJ2-1; 8 nucleotides align to TRBD2. The CDR3 runs 14 residues. Germline CDR1 MDHEN, CDR2 SYDVKM. Complete variable domain (other parts from reference TRBV28 and TRBJ2-1): DVKVTQSSRYLVKRTGEKVFLECVQDMDHENMFWYRQDPGLGLRLIYFSYDVKMKEKGDIPEGYSVSREKKERFSLILESASTNQTSMYLCASGFAGGRNEQFFGPGTRLTVL.

CDR3 residues: CASTPRGGSETQYF. The CDR3 DNA follows: TGTGCCAGCACCCCGAGGGGGGGCTCAGAGACCCAGTACTTC. The rearrangement uses TRBV28 and TRBJ2-5, with D perhaps TRBD2 (7 bases). Germline values: CDR1 MDHEN, CDR2 SYDVKM. The CDR3 covers 14 residues. Trimming took 7 bases from V and 4 from J, leaving 16 bases between them.

This clone was picked up a small number of times. V is TRBV6-5 and J is TRBJ1-2, with TRBD1 identical over 7 bases. The germline gives CDR1 MNHEY, CDR2 SVGAGI. The junction had 3 bases not matched to a gene; V was cut back by 6 bases and J by 2 bases. This CDR3 has 13 residues. Here the CDR3 DNA reads TGTGCCAGCAGGCGGGACAGCAACTATGGCTACACCTTC. Translated, it gives CASRRDSNYGYTF.

The genes are TRBV6-1 and TRBJ1-5; tentatively, D is TRBD1 (6 bases). Germline loops: CDR1 MNHNS, CDR2 SASEGT. The CDR3 covers 14 residues. V dropped 3 bases and J dropped 8 bases, with 14 bases sitting between them. CDR3 coding DNA: TGTGCCAGCAGTGAGAAGGGGGTTTTCGAGCCCCAGCATTTT. Translation gives CASSEKGVFEPQHF.

The chain uses TRBV20-1 and TRBJ2-7; the D gene is possibly TRBD2 (6 bases). Between the trimmed V and J ends, which lost 3 bases and 3 bases, there was a span of 6 bases. Germline-derived CDR1 and CDR2 are DFQATT and SNEGSKA (reference sequence). The CDR3 is 11 amino acids. The CDR3 sequence: CSARGGYEQYF. As DNA, the CDR3 is TGCAGTGCTAGGGGGGGCTACGAGCAGTACTTC.

In this sample, this clone turned up a few times. The chain uses TRBV27 and TRBJ2-2; a possible D gene is TRBD2 (6 bases). This CDR3 spans 13 amino acids. The V end was cut by 5 bases, the J end by 6 bases, with 10 bases between. Germline V gives CDR1 MNHEY, CDR2 SMNVEV (reference sequence). CDR3 loop: CASSPTGAGELFF. The CDR3 bases are TGTGCCAGCAGTCCGACGGGGGCCGGGGAGCTGTTTTTT.

This sequence joins TRBV5-4 and TRBJ2-5; D call uncertain. Germline-derived CDR1 and CDR2 are SGHNT and YYREEE (reference sequence). The CDR3 is 13 amino acids. The ends were cut back, 0 bases at V and 0 bases at J, with 3 bases in the middle. CDR3 DNA: TGTGCCAGCAGCTTGGCTTACCAAGAGACCCAGTACTTC. Amino acid sequence: CASSLAYQETQYF.

The gene calls are TRBV9 and TRBJ2-7; D might be TRBD1 (6 bases). Germline-derived CDR1 and CDR2 are SGDLS and YYNGEE. This CDR3 is built from 16 residues. V lost 4 bases to trimming and J lost 0 bases, with 17 bases between them. The CDR3 DNA sequence: TGTGCCAGCAGCCCCCAAGGGGGATCCTACTCCTACGAGCAGTACTTC. It yields the protein CASSPQGGSYSYEQYF.

There are a few counts of this clone. This rearrangement joins TRBV7-9 to TRBJ2-5; 9 nucleotides line up with TRBD1. The end of the DNA is better explained by TRBJ2-7, so the J call may be wrong. The germline V gene has CDR1 SEHNR and CDR2 FQNEAQ (reference sequence). The length of the CDR3 is 14 residues. The CDR3 DNA reads TGTGCCAGCAGTTCCGACAGGGGGATCGACGAGCAGTACTTC. It encodes CASSSDRGIDEQYF.

This sequence joins TRBV11-2 and TRBJ2-5; D call uncertain. Germline CDR1 reads SGHAT; CDR2 reads FQNNGV. This CDR3 region has 15 residues. Deletions cut 4 bases from V and 4 bases from J, with 16 bases between. The CDR3 DNA sequence: TGTGCCAGCAGCTCAGTCGTAGGCTCAGGAGAGACCCAGTACTTC. Translating gives CASSSVVGSGETQYF.

This clone was counted only a few times. J is TRBJ2-2 and V is TRBV18; D perhaps matches TRBD1 (6 bases). CDR1 is KGHSH, CDR2 LQKENI, per germline. V gave up 2 bases and J gave up 1 base, with 14 bases separating them. CDR3 length: 17 residues. DNA of the CDR3: TGTGCCAGCTCACCATTTCAAGGCAGGGGGAACACCGGGGAGCTGTTTTTT. Its translation: CASSPFQGRGNTGELFF.

This clone was recorded a few times. The chain has TRBV5-1 and TRBJ2-5; 8 nucleotides align to TRBD1. V shed 2 bases and J 2 bases; nucleotides not matched to a gene: 5. The germline V gene has CDR1 SGHRS and CDR2 YFSETQ. This CDR3 region has 15 residues. This chain's CDR3 is CASSFLTGGQETQYF. CDR3 DNA sequence: TGCGCCAGCAGCTTCCTAACAGGGGGGCAAGAGACCCAGTACTTC.

Remarks on this clone: A junction boundary mismatches the germline segment, possibly from a read error. The rearrangement uses TRBV20-1 and TRBJ1-2; perhaps TRBD1 as D (5 bases). Per the germline V gene, CDR1 is DFQATT and CDR2 is SNEGSKA (reference sequence). The CDR3 consists of 11 residues. CDR3 protein: CSATTAYGHTF. In DNA, the CDR3 is TGCAGTGCGACGACAGCCTATGGCCACACCTTC.

The chain carries TRBV7-6 and TRBJ1-1; D possibly corresponds to TRBD1 (6 bases). Germline V lookup: CDR1 SGHVS, CDR2 FNYEAQ. This CDR3 has 12 amino acids. Trimming removed 4 bases from V and 7 bases from J, with 10 bases in between. The CDR3 here is CASSSGGHEAFF. CDR3 DNA: TGTGCCAGCAGCTCCGGGGGGCATGAAGCTTTCTTT.

The rearrangement uses TRBV27 and TRBJ2-4; D perhaps matches TRBD1 (5 bases). Trimming removed 5 bases at V and 0 bases at J, with 14 bases between. Germline CDR1 MNHEY, CDR2 SMNVEV (reference sequence). The CDR3 loop spans 16 amino acids. Here the CDR3 DNA reads TGTGCCAGCAGTGCCTCGACAGCGTTAGCCAAAAACATTCAGTACTTC. Amino acid sequence: CASSASTALAKNIQYF.

This clone has only a few counts. This chain joins TRBV30 and TRBJ2-7; tentatively, D is TRBD1 (5 bases). CDR1 GTSNPN and CDR2 SVGIG come from the germline V gene (reference sequence). Trimming pared 3 bases from V and 4 bases from J, leaving 13 bases between. CDR3 length: 13 amino acids. The CDR3 here is CAWSTQGGYEQYF. CDR3 nucleotide sequence: TGTGCCTGGAGCACGCAGGGTGGGTACGAGCAGTACTTC.

The V gene is TRBV15, the J gene TRBJ2-7; possible D gene TRBD1, 5 bases. Germline V lookup: CDR1 LNHNV, CDR2 YYDKDF (reference sequence). The CDR3 extends over 17 amino acids. V lost 0 bases and J 3 bases, leaving 18 bases between the germline ends. The chain's CDR3 is CATSRDIEQGSFYEQYF. The CDR3 nucleotides are TGTGCCACCAGCAGAGATATCGAGCAGGGATCCTTCTACGAGCAGTACTTC.

The V call is TRBV4-2, the J call TRBJ2-3; 12 positions agree with TRBD2. This CDR3 comprises 17 residues. Germline V gene data show CDR1 as LGHNA and CDR2 as YNFKEQ. The J segment lost 2 bases and the V segment lost 3 bases, leaving 6 bases of the junction unmatched. Written as DNA, the CDR3 is TGTGCCAGCAGCCAGCGCCTAGCGGGGGGGCCCACAGATACGCAGTATTTT. This translates into CASSQRLAGGPTDTQYF.

V is TRBV6-5 and J is TRBJ2-6; possibly TRBD2 for D (5 bases). V lost 5 bases to trimming and J lost 2 bases, with 10 bases between them. This CDR3 comprises 15 residues. The germline V gene has CDR1 MNHEY and CDR2 SVGAGI. CDR3 sequence (DNA): TGTGCCAGCAGTACCCGGGGAGCTGGGGCCAACGTCCTGACTTTC. Its translation: CASSTRGAGANVLTF.

The chain is built from TRBV6-1 and TRBJ1-6; 9 bases fit TRBD1. There are 18 residues in the CDR3. Germline assignment: CDR1 MNHNS and CDR2 SASEGT. J gave up 9 bases and V 2 bases, and 14 bases lay outside the gene matches. The CDR3 protein is CASSEYIVGQGFGSPLHF. CDR3 nucleotide sequence: TGTGCCAGCAGTGAATACATAGTTGGACAGGGGTTTGGTTCACCCCTCCACTTT.

V is TRBV13 and J is TRBJ1-5; D call uncertain. The CDR3 totals 14 residues. V lost 5 bases and J 4 bases, leaving 12 bases between the germline ends. From germline, CDR1 is PRHDT and CDR2 FYEKMQ (reference sequence). The CDR3 sequence: CASSRAGSNQPQHF. The CDR3 DNA reads TGTGCCAGCAGCCGAGCGGGGTCTAATCAGCCCCAGCATTTT.

This chain connects TRBV4-3 to TRBJ1-1; 7 nucleotides line up with TRBD1. V trimming: 1 base; J trimming: 5 bases; junction bases outside the gene matches: 25. Germline-derived CDR1 and CDR2 are LGHNA and YSLEER. This CDR3 is 21 amino acids long. The CDR3 sequence: CASSQVLGYPDRALRGTEAFF. The CDR3 DNA reads as TGCGCCAGCAGCCAAGTTTTGGGCTACCCCGACAGGGCCCTACGGGGAACTGAAGCTTTCTTT.

The chain carries TRBV2 and TRBJ1-6; the D gene is possibly TRBD1 (6 bases). Trimming stripped 5 bases from V and 6 bases from J, with 14 bases between. The CDR3 length is 15 residues. Germline V gene sequence: CDR1 SNHLY, CDR2 FYNNEI. The CDR3 nucleotides read TGTGCCAGCAGTTTACAGGGCCCTGTTAATTCACCCCTCCACTTT. Its protein product is CASSLQGPVNSPLHF.